Below are 30 T cell receptor beta chains sequenced from a single sample in a study of blood T cells in healthy people across ages. Next came a second PCR, run for about 6 to 11 cycles, which used a sample-barcoded 5' primer along with a J-beta primer mix. MiXCR was run by TCRdb on the 5' RACE reads, yielding one entry per CDR3 protein. This sample has hundreds of thousands of distinct CDR3 sequences, with roughly 32% found just once. Sequenced material: blood. These receptors all stem from a woman of 80 years or more in good health.

Notes on this clonotype: The CDR3 carries no conserved terminal phenylalanine or tryptophan, so it likely arises from a read error. Because the CDR3's place on the DNA is in doubt, the DNA is left out and the CDR3 is given as listed by TCRdb. The chain uses TRBV5-1 and TRBJ2-1. Counting both end residues, the CDR3 totals 8 amino acids. Germline V CDR1 and CDR2: SGHRS, YFSETQ. CDR3 loop: CASSLVTS.

As to this clonotype: One junction end disagrees with the germline gene, perhaps due to a read error. V and J are TRBV7-3 and TRBJ1-1; D gene uncertain. The CDR3 extends over 15 amino acids. Germline values: CDR1 SGHTA, CDR2 FQGTGA. The CDR3 coding sequence is TGTGCCGGCAGCTCCTCGGTGGGAGGGTACACTGAAGCTTTCTTT. This encodes CAGSSSVGGYTEAFF.

For this clonotype: Being one base from a much bigger clone, this may be a read error. The V and J genes are TRBV11-1 and TRBJ2-1, with a tentative D call TRBD1 (6 bases). CDR1 and CDR2 (germline): SGHAT, FQDESV (reference sequence). The CDR3 has 15 amino acids. This chain's CDR3 is CASSSRDTIYNKQFF. The DNA of the CDR3 is TGTGCCAGCAGCTCACGGGACACTATATACAATAAGCAGTTCTTC.

This clonotype was seen repeatedly, ten times or more. The rearrangement joins TRBV2 to TRBJ2-3, with a tentative D call TRBD1 (5 bases). The length of the CDR3 is 16 residues. Germline V gene sequence: CDR1 SNHLY, CDR2 FYNNEI. Trimming pared 6 bases from V and 0 bases from J, leaving 16 bases between. This chain's CDR3 is CASSVDRSTSTDTQYF. The CDR3, as DNA: TGTGCCAGCAGCGTAGACAGAAGTACTAGCACAGATACGCAGTATTTT.

This clonotype was counted a few times. The chain recombines TRBV5-1 with TRBJ1-3, with D perhaps TRBD1 (5 bases). CDR3 length: 16 residues. Germline CDR1 SGHRS, CDR2 YFSETQ. Trimming pared 4 bases from V and 0 bases from J, leaving 14 bases between. The CDR3 bases are TGCGCCAGCAGCAGGGCCCTAGGGGACTCTGGAAACACCATATATTTT. Its translation is CASSRALGDSGNTIYF.

This clonotype appeared many times. The rearrangement joins TRBV6-2 or TRBV6-3 to TRBJ1-2; D ambiguous. Trimming took 8 bases from V and 2 from J, leaving 9 bases between them. Germline CDR1 and CDR2: MNHEY and SVGEGT. The CDR3 length is 12 residues. The CDR3 DNA sequence: TGTGCCAGCGGATATACCAACTATGGCTACACCTTC. It yields the protein CASGYTNYGYTF.

This clonotype appeared a few times. CDR3 coding DNA: TGCAGTGCTAAAAGACAAGTTAATGAAAAACTGTTTTTT. Its protein is CSAKRQVNEKLFF. The V call is TRBV20-1, the J call TRBJ1-4; D is ambiguous. V lost 4 bases and J lost 4, with 10 bases in between. Per the germline V gene, CDR1 is DFQATT and CDR2 is SNEGSKA (reference sequence). CDR3 length equals 13 residues.

This clonotype showed up many times. CDR3 sequence reads: CASRSGTGRSYTF. CDR3 coding DNA: TGTGCCAGCAGATCCGGGACAGGGCGTAGCTACACCTTC. The gene calls are TRBV6-5 and TRBJ1-2, with 9 bases lining up with TRBD1. The CDR3 runs 13 residues. CDR1 MNHEY and CDR2 SVGAGI come from the germline V gene. V lost 6 bases, J lost 9 bases, and 8 bases stayed unmatched.

Details on this clonotype: The CDR3 does not end in the conserved phenylalanine or tryptophan, so this is likely a read error. This chain connects TRBV24-1 to TRBJ1-1, with TRBD1 matching 7 bases. The germline V gene encodes CDR1 KGHDR and CDR2 SFDVKD. The CDR3 sequence is 14 residues long. J lost 4 bases, V lost 7 bases, and 8 bases had no gene match. The CDR3 here is CATRATGSSTEAFC. As DNA, the CDR3 is TGTGCCACCAGAGCGACAGGGAGTAGCACTGAAGCTTTCTGT.

In this sample, this clonotype turned up many times. The chain uses TRBV12-3 or TRBV12-4 and TRBJ1-4, with 7 bases identical to TRBD1. The ends lost 3 bases at V and 5 bases at J; junction bases unmatched: 6. This CDR3 contains 15 residues. The CDR3 DNA is TGTGCCAGCAGTTTTGGACAGGCGTTAAATGAAAAACTGTTTTTT. It is translated as CASSFGQALNEKLFF.

The genes are TRBV6-1 and TRBJ2-7; the match to TRBD2 covers 10 bases. V shed 3 bases and J 4 bases; nucleotides not matched to a gene: 9. Germline V gene sequence: CDR1 MNHNS, CDR2 SASEGT. This CDR3 comprises 16 residues. CDR3 sequence: CASSEDTSGVVYEQYF. The CDR3 coding sequence is TGTGCCAGCAGTGAGGATACTAGCGGGGTCGTGTACGAGCAGTACTTC.

V is TRBV27 and J is TRBJ1-6; D gene uncertain. Germline assignment: CDR1 MNHEY and CDR2 SMNVEV (reference sequence). The CDR3 consists of 14 residues. Trimming stripped 4 bases from V and 9 bases from J, with 13 bases between. The chain's CDR3 is CASSWRERSSPLHF. DNA for the CDR3: TGTGCCAGCAGTTGGAGGGAGCGGAGTTCACCCCTCCACTTT.

This clonotype was recorded many times. CDR3 nucleotides: TGCGCCAGCAGCGGGGATTGGGAGACCCAGTACTTC. Protein product: CASSGDWETQYF. The V and J genes are TRBV5-1 and TRBJ2-5; D gene unclear. Trimming took off 4 bases at V and 5 bases at J, with 9 bases between the two ends. CDR1 is SGHRS, CDR2 YFSETQ, per germline. This CDR3 contains 12 residues. Together with reference TRBV5-1 and TRBJ2-5, the CDR3 gives the full variable domain: KAGVTQTPRYLIKTRGQQVTLSCSPISGHRSVSWYQQTPGQGLQFLFEYFSETQRNKGNFPGRFSGRQFSNSRSEMNVSTLELGDSALYLCASSGDWETQYFGPGTRLLVL.

This clonotype was picked up many times. The chain is built from TRBV5-6 and TRBJ1-5; 10 bases agree with TRBD1. CDR1 SGHDT and CDR2 YYEEEE come from the germline V gene. V was clipped by 2 bases and J by 1 base; unmatched bases: 6. The CDR3 spans 17 residues. Here the CDR3 reads CASSLDRGRLSNQPQHF. In nucleotides, the CDR3 is TGTGCCAGCAGCTTAGACAGGGGGCGCTTAAGCAATCAGCCCCAGCATTTT.

This clonotype came up many times. This chain uses TRBV10-3 with TRBJ1-6, with unresolved D. The CDR3 extends over 13 amino acids. Between the trimmed V and J ends, which lost 3 bases and 5 bases, there was a span of 5 bases. Germline V CDR1 and CDR2: ENHRY, SYGVKD. The CDR3, as DNA: TGTGCCATCAGTGATCAAGATAATTCACCCCTCCACTTT. It is translated as CAISDQDNSPLHF.

This clonotype was found a few times. The chain employs TRBV20-1 and TRBJ2-3; 10 positions match TRBD2. The germline gives CDR1 DFQATT, CDR2 SNEGSKA (reference sequence). J gave up 0 bases and V 8 bases, and 5 bases lay outside the gene matches. The CDR3 covers 14 residues. The CDR3 nucleotides are TGCAGTACTAAGCGGGGGGGTAGCACAGATACGCAGTATTTT. Its protein is CSTKRGGSTDTQYF.

This chain connects TRBV30 to TRBJ2-2; tentatively, D is TRBD1 or TRBD2 (7 bases each). CDR1 and CDR2 (germline): GTSNPN, SVGIG (reference sequence). This CDR3 contains 16 residues. Trimming pared 6 bases from V and 1 base from J, leaving 18 bases between. The CDR3 region has the DNA TGTGCCTGCCCGGACAGGCGCGGGGGGAACACCGGGGAGCTGTTTTTT. Its translation: CACPDRRGGNTGELFF.

The chain recombines TRBV5-1 with TRBJ1-1, with no clear D. The V gene lost 6 bases and the J gene lost 1 base, with 10 bases spanning the gap. The CDR3 covers 13 residues. Germline V gene lookup returns CDR1 SGHRS and CDR2 YFSETQ. CDR3 protein: CASKREPNTEAFF. CDR3 DNA sequence: TGCGCCAGCAAGAGGGAACCGAACACTGAAGCTTTCTTT.

This chain links TRBV12-5 with TRBJ2-1, with TRBD1 matching 7 bases. The CDR3 consists of 15 residues. Germline V gives CDR1 LGHNT, CDR2 FRNRAP. The V and J ends lost 5 bases and 4 bases, in that order; junction bases with no gene match: 8. The CDR3 is CASGDAGTAYNEQFF. In DNA form, the CDR3 reads TGTGCTAGTGGTGATGCCGGGACAGCTTACAATGAGCAGTTCTTC.

A few counts support this clonotype. Given a much more abundant clone one base away, this may be a read error. This rearrangement joins TRBV6-1 to TRBJ1-2, with 7 bases lining up with TRBD1. The germline CDR1 and CDR2 sequences are MNHNS and SASEGT. The CDR3 runs to 15 residues. The DNA for the CDR3 is TGTGCCAGCGGTGAAGCGACGCGACAGGGCGGTGGCTACACCTTC. It translates to CASGEATRQGGGYTF.

A note on this clonotype: The junction departs from the called germline gene at one end, perhaps through a read error. The chain couples TRBV10-3 to TRBJ2-1, with TRBD2 identical over 7 bases. Looked up from germline, CDR1 is ENHRY and CDR2 is SYGVKD. The CDR3 extends over 15 amino acids. The CDR3 is CASSEAVAGPNEQFF. The CDR3 coding sequence is TGTGCCAGCAGTGAGGCGGTAGCGGGTCCCAATGAGCAGTTCTTC.

The table lists this clonotype with many counts. The V call is TRBV20-1, the J call TRBJ1-1; D is uncertain. Germline lookup yields CDR1 DFQATT and CDR2 SNEGSKA (reference sequence). V was clipped by 3 bases and J by 6 bases, with 17 bases between them. CDR3 length: 14 residues. CDR3 amino acids: CSASNPIVAAEAFF. Written as DNA, the CDR3 is TGCAGTGCTAGTAATCCGATCGTGGCAGCTGAAGCTTTCTTT.

As concerns this clonotype: A single base separates this from a much larger clone, so it may be a read error. V usage is TRBV9 and J usage is TRBJ2-7; D uncertain. The CDR3 has 14 residues. V was pared by 2 bases and J by 1 base, with 10 bases between. The germline gives CDR1 SGDLS, CDR2 YYNGEE. The CDR3 coding sequence is TGTGCCAGCAGCGTTTACATTAATTCCTACGAGCAGTACTTC. Translation: CASSVYINSYEQYF.

This clonotype came up a few times. The chain couples TRBV5-6 to TRBJ2-3; TRBD1 matches 8 bases. The CDR3 spans 17 residues. Germline CDR1 is SGHDT and CDR2 is YYEEEE. V lost 2 bases and J lost 8; bases outside the gene matches: 16. CDR3 DNA: TGTGCCAGCAGCTTCGGGTCGACAGGGGTAGTAAGTGCTACGCAGTATTTT. Amino acids: CASSFGSTGVVSATQYF.

About this clonotype: Its ends do not fully match the called genes, so a read error is possible. V and J are TRBV5-1 and TRBJ1-4, with D unresolved. CDR3 size: 16 residues. The germline V gene encodes CDR1 SGHRS and CDR2 YFSETQ. CDR3 bases: TGCGTCAGCAGCAAGAAACTATCCGAGGGTAATGAAAAACTGTTTTTT. Translating it yields CVSSKKLSEGNEKLFF.

This clonotype was recorded once. CDR3 nucleotides: TGCGCCAGCAGTTCTGCCGGGCTCACACCCTACGAGCAGTACTTC. Its translation: CASSSAGLTPYEQYF. This chain connects TRBV10-1 to TRBJ2-7, with D unresolved. Trimming cost V 5 bases and J 2 bases, with 16 bases left between them. Germline V gene sequence: CDR1 WNHNN, CDR2 SYGVQD (reference sequence). CDR3 length: 15 residues.

This clonotype was observed at least ten times. This chain joins TRBV12-3 or TRBV12-4 and TRBJ2-1, with TRBD1 matching over 7 bases. CDR3 length: 16 residues. Trimming took 1 base from V and 4 from J; bases not matched to a gene: 7. CDR3 residues: CASSLGWTGSYNEQFF. The CDR3, as DNA: TGTGCCAGCAGTTTAGGGTGGACAGGCTCTTACAATGAGCAGTTCTTC.

The rearrangement links TRBV5-6 to TRBJ2-7; no clear D gene. The V end lost 3 bases, the J end lost 1 base, and 8 bases lay between the germline ends. This CDR3 spans 13 amino acids. Germline CDR1 SGHDT, CDR2 YYEEEE. In DNA form, the CDR3 reads TGTGCCAGCAGCTGGCAGGTTTCCTACGAGCAGTACTTC. This sequence encodes CASSWQVSYEQYF.

This rearrangement joins TRBV11-2 to TRBJ1-1, with D uncertain. Trimming took 1 base from V and 7 from J, leaving 16 bases between them. This CDR3 contains 15 residues. The germline V gene encodes CDR1 SGHAT and CDR2 FQNNGV. The CDR3 loop is CASSLGRGPPGEAFF. CDR3 in DNA: TGTGCCAGCAGCTTAGGTAGAGGACCCCCGGGTGAAGCTTTCTTT.

This clonotype was seen a handful of times. This may stem from a read error, because a much larger clone lies one nucleotide away. This sequence joins TRBV4-3 and TRBJ2-5; possible D gene TRBD2, 6 bases. Germline V gene lookup returns CDR1 LGHNA and CDR2 YSLEER. The CDR3 has 13 residues. Trimming stripped 4 bases from V and 11 bases from J, with 17 bases between. CDR3 bases: TGCGCCAGCAGCCTGCGACTAGACAATGAGCAGTACTTC. Its protein product is CASSLRLDNEQYF.